The present T cell receptor (beta chain) was sequenced within a study of shared T cell receptors in the human thymus. The assay was immunoSEQ multiplex PCR, and TCRdb's table has in-frame clones only and misses some. This sample has tens of thousands of clones; 90% to 95% occur once, and the top ten carry roughly 0.033%. This clone has just one count. The CDR3 length is 16 residues. V lost 2 bases and J lost 0; bases outside the gene matches: 4. Germline CDR1 SGHRS, CDR2 YFSETQ. The V gene is TRBV5-1, the J gene TRBJ1-3; 8 bases line up with TRBD1. The specimen sequenced was thymocytes. This clonotype was obtained from a human donor. The CDR3 bases are TGCGCCAGCAGCTTCGGGACAGGTGACTCTGGAAACACCATATATTTT. Translation: CASSFGTGDSGNTIYF.